The 15 T cell receptor beta chains given below trace back to one sample, sequenced in a study of shared clonotypes between healthy human individuals. Positive CCR7 selection of CD45RO-negative cells yielded the naive CD8 cells, and terminally differentiated effector memory CD45RA+ cells were excluded. Only in-frame clones appear in the TCRdb table, and some are missing; sequencing was by immunoSEQ multiplex PCR. The data show some 2 million clones, just under 95% seen once. Sequencing was done on a sample of naive CD8+ T cells sorted from blood. The source is a young man in good health.

The CDR3 sequence: CASSQEEYYNSPLHF. CDR3 in DNA: TGCGCCAGCAGCCAAGAAGAGTACTATAATTCACCCCTCCACTTT. The gene calls are TRBV4-1 and TRBJ1-6; D not certain. There are 15 residues in the CDR3. Trimming pared 0 bases from V and 3 bases from J, leaving 6 bases between. CDR1 and CDR2 (germline): MGHRA, YSYEKL.

The chain combines TRBV7-3 with TRBJ2-5, with a possible D match to TRBD1 (6 bases). Germline values: CDR1 SGHTA, CDR2 FQGTGA. V was cut by 5 bases and J by 1 base, with 14 bases left in between. This CDR3 has 15 residues. The CDR3 is CASSIWTEVQETQYF. CDR3 sequence (DNA): TGTGCCAGCAGCATATGGACAGAGGTCCAAGAGACCCAGTACTTC.

J is TRBJ2-2 and V is TRBV13; 9 positions agree with TRBD2. The CDR3 is 17 residues long. V lost 4 bases and J lost 1; bases outside the gene matches: 7. Germline CDR1 PRHDT, CDR2 FYEKMQ (reference sequence). CDR3 in DNA: TGTGCCAGCAGCTCACCTCTAGCGGGGCTGAACACCGGGGAGCTGTTTTTT. Protein: CASSSPLAGLNTGELFF.

The chain employs TRBV11-3 and TRBJ2-3; D possibly uses TRBD1 or TRBD2 (5 bases each). Germline CDR1 SGHNT, CDR2 YENEEA. V was cut by 4 bases and J by 1 base, with 15 bases left in between. This CDR3 has 16 amino acids. CDR3 DNA sequence: TGTGCCAGCAGCTCGAGTGGGGGTTGGGGCACAGATACGCAGTATTTT. Translated: CASSSSGGWGTDTQYF.

The sample holds one count of this clone. The chain links TRBV30 to TRBJ1-5; 7 bases match TRBD1. Germline V gene lookup returns CDR1 GTSNPN and CDR2 SVGIG (reference sequence). This CDR3 is built from 14 residues. Losses at the gene ends were 1 base for V and 6 bases for J; bases not matched to a gene: 6. The CDR3 DNA sequence: TGTGCCTGGAGTGCCCGACAGGGAAGTCAGCCCCAGCATTTT. This codes for CAWSARQGSQPQHF.

CDR3 DNA: TGTGCCAGTCACAGGGAGGGCACTGAAGCTTTCTTT. Translated, it gives CASHREGTEAFF. This chain connects TRBV2 to TRBJ1-1, with D possibly being TRBD1 (6 bases). V lost 9 bases, J lost 4 bases, and 12 bases lay in between. CDR1 SNHLY and CDR2 FYNNEI come from the germline V gene. The CDR3 sequence is 12 residues long. Full variable domain (remainder filled in from reference TRBV2 and TRBJ1-1): EPEVTQTPSHQVTQMGQEVILRCVPISNHLYFYWYRQILGQKVEFLVSFYNNEISEKSEIFDDQFSVERPDGSNFTLKIRSTKLEDSAMYFCASHREGTEAFFGQGTRLTVV.

V and J are TRBV5-4 and TRBJ1-4, with TRBD1 matching 10 bases. This CDR3 has 15 residues. Germline CDR1 is SGHNT and CDR2 is YYREEE (reference sequence). The ends lost 4 bases at V and 3 bases at J; junction bases unmatched: 3. DNA for the CDR3: TGTGCCAGCAGCCCGGGGACAGGGGCTAATGAAAAACTGTTTTTT. Protein: CASSPGTGANEKLFF.

This clone was detected once. The chain carries TRBV4-3 and TRBJ2-1, with 10 bases that match TRBD2. Germline CDR1 LGHNA, CDR2 YSLEER. The CDR3 is made up of 18 amino acids. After removal of 0 bases from V and 5 bases from J, the junction contained 10 bases not matched to a gene. This CDR3 is CASSQDGLAGERDNEQFF. The CDR3 DNA sequence: TGCGCCAGCAGCCAAGATGGTCTAGCGGGAGAGCGGGACAATGAGCAGTTCTTC.

The chain recombines TRBV27 with TRBJ1-3, with D possibly matching TRBD1 (6 bases). The V gene's germline CDR1 is MNHEY and CDR2 SMNVEV (reference sequence). Trimming shortened V by 6 bases and J by 6 bases, and 15 bases separated the two germline ends. This CDR3 has 14 amino acids. The CDR3 sequence: CASSITGTENTIYF. DNA of the CDR3: TGTGCCAGCAGCATTACAGGGACTGAAAACACCATATATTTT.

The rearrangement links TRBV12-5 to TRBJ1-2, with TRBD1 as a possible D gene (5 bases). Trimming pared 5 bases from V and 3 bases from J, leaving 13 bases between. Germline assignment: CDR1 LGHNT and CDR2 FRNRAP. This CDR3 is 14 amino acids long. CDR3 in amino acids: CASGTEGNHYGYTF. DNA of the CDR3: TGTGCTAGTGGTACGGAGGGGAATCACTATGGCTACACCTTC.

The sample holds one count of this clone. The chain carries TRBV5-1 and TRBJ2-3; D is uncertain. The germline V gene encodes CDR1 SGHRS and CDR2 YFSETQ. The V end lost 0 bases, the J end lost 1 base, and 9 bases lay between the germline ends. The CDR3 has 15 residues. The CDR3 DNA reads as TGCGCCAGCAGCTTGGGAGAGCTGGGCACAGATACGCAGTATTTT. This gives the protein CASSLGELGTDTQYF.

This chain joins TRBV18 and TRBJ2-3; possible D gene TRBD2, 7 bases. Germline V lookup: CDR1 KGHSH, CDR2 LQKENI. The CDR3 loop spans 15 amino acids. Trimming took 4 bases from V and 4 from J, leaving 15 bases between them. The CDR3 is CASSLGGLAADTQYF. Written as DNA, the CDR3 is TGTGCCAGCTCACTCGGGGGGCTAGCGGCAGATACGCAGTATTTT.

The chain links TRBV9 to TRBJ2-7, with D maybe TRBD2 (7 bases). There are 13 residues in the CDR3. Per the germline V gene, CDR1 is SGDLS and CDR2 is YYNGEE. The V and J ends lost 4 bases and 6 bases respectively, with 14 bases between them. CDR3 in amino acids: CASSPLGGREQYF. As DNA, the CDR3 is TGTGCCAGCAGCCCCCTGGGGGGGCGCGAGCAGTACTTC.

The rearrangement links TRBV5-6 to TRBJ2-2; tentative D call: TRBD1 (5 bases). Germline loops: CDR1 SGHDT, CDR2 YYEEEE. This CDR3 has 13 residues. Trimming took 4 bases from V and 6 from J, leaving 10 bases between them. The CDR3 bases are TGTGCCAGCAGCGAGACAGTTCCCGGGGAGCTGTTTTTT. Protein: CASSETVPGELFF.

The rearrangement uses TRBV11-3 and TRBJ1-1, with D perhaps TRBD1 (5 bases). There are 16 residues in the CDR3. Trimming shortened V by 0 bases and J by 0 bases, and 11 bases separated the two germline ends. The germline V gene encodes CDR1 SGHNT and CDR2 YENEEA. In DNA, the CDR3 is TGTGCCAGCAGCTTAGATTCAGGGAGGATGAACACTGAAGCTTTCTTT. Protein sequence: CASSLDSGRMNTEAFF.